This T cell receptor (beta chain) was recorded in a study of neoadjuvant anti-PD-1 for oral cavity cancer (dated by TCRdb to the early 2020s). A note on the overall study: Three to four biweekly doses of nivolumab at 3 mg/kg were mostly administered to patients before curative-intent surgical resection. There were roughly 11 patients in the parent correlative cohort, and the response rate was 30% to 35%. For patients who did not progress, a fourth nivolumab dose was given around day 43, followed by definitive surgical resection on days 50-56. Patients with complete response, partial response or stable disease by RECIST 1.1 were defined as responders, whereas patients with progression were defined as non-responders.

What the study reported, not specific to this receptor: Only a few patients per response group were included in the TCR analyses, and larger cohorts for validation were called for by the authors. A higher pretreatment blood Treg/Th17 ratio correlated with both higher pretreatment blood TCRbeta clonality and lower post-treatment tumor TCRbeta clonality. After neoadjuvant nivolumab, T cell clonality (Gini index) in PBMCs was significantly higher in non-responders than in responders.

The time point label, read with the paper, signifies: before neoadjuvant nivolumab. The patients had newly diagnosed stage II-IVA oral cavity squamous cell carcinoma and had not received any prior systemic or radiation treatment. The cohort consisted of patients with HPV-negative, locally advanced oral cavity squamous cell carcinoma. No culture maintenance or expansion was done, as the peripheral blood mononuclear cells went straight to analysis. The samples were obtained from a longitudinal correlative study of a single-arm phase II trial testing neoadjuvant nivolumab in oral cavity squamous cell carcinoma. Subject-matched pre- and post-treatment PBMCs and tumors from three responders and three non-responders were subjected to genomic DNA-based TCRbeta sequencing. Peripheral blood mononuclear cells were collected before nivolumab treatment and again after treatment, at the time of surgery. The Maxwell RSC DNA from Cells kit was used to isolate genomic DNA from PBMCs.

For deep sequencing of PBMC libraries, mostly about 450 ng of input genomic DNA was used, and six replicates were run per sample. The immunoSEQ hsTCRbeta kit was used to prepare TCRbeta libraries according to the manufacturer's instructions. The finished libraries were brought together in one pool at approximately 3 nM, which was then read using an Illumina NovaSeq 6000 S4 flow cell. The published analysis was carried out like this. Raw data preprocessing and quality control were performed with the immunoSEQ Analyzer. The analysis was limited to productive rearrangements, and each clonotype was defined by a unique CDR3 amino acid sequence. Repertoire clonality was estimated as the Gini-Simpson index, which was computed with the R package tcR. Student's t test was used to compare Gini indices, and Pearson correlation was used to assess associations with tumor size change. TCRdb limited this immuneACCESS table to in-frame rearrangements with V and J called. A share of clones is missing; checked studies link under half to unresolved V genes, and the rest is unexplained. From that table come the V and J calls and clone size; the DNA was used to work out D and trimming. Within this sample are about 61,000 clones, with under 85% of them counted one time only. Together, the top ten hold around 2.6% of the sample.

Turning to this clone: Its antigen is unknown. The record has no base qualities; no much larger clone is one base away.

Trimming accounts for 1 base at V and 7 bases at J, while the number of junction bases matched to no gene is 9. Including the terminal cysteine and phenylalanine, the CDR3 comprises 16 residues. Just CDR3 DNA is preserved here, 48 bases in frame from base 1. Via the germline V gene, CDR1 is SGHVS and CDR2 FQNEAQ. Here the sequenced sample was PBMCs, taken before nivolumab (anti-PD-1) treatment. The receptor's source is a person between 35 and 79 years old with oral cavity squamous cell carcinoma. The chain is encoded by TRBV7-8 joined to TRBJ1-5, and TRBD1 aligns with 8 junction nucleotides. CDR3 loop: CASSLVAGGYRQPQHF. The DNA sequence is TGTGCCAGCAGCTTAGTAGCAGGGGGCTATAGGCAGCCCCAGCATTTT.